This T cell receptor (beta chain) was sequenced in a study of CD8+CD57+ T cells in acquired aplastic anemia. Turning to the study itself: Isolated CD4+ and CD8+ cells, once sorted, yielded DNA averaging roughly 3.2 ug.

In patients chosen for sequencing, flow cytometry had shown CD8+CD57+ cell expansion. It was genomic DNA that served as the template for profiling TCR beta VDJ and CDR3. TCRdb re-analysed the reads in MiXCR, keeping a single row per CDR3 protein. The data show around 200,000 distinct CDR3 sequences, almost 50% seen once. The ends were cut back, 5 bases at V and 0 bases at J, with 10 bases in the middle. The CDR3 totals 14 residues. Germline lookup yields CDR1 SGHNT and CDR2 YYREEE (reference sequence). This clonotype was observed at least ten times. Its target is unknown. General study findings and limits: Shared by patients and controls, approximately 29 CD8+ CDR3s were abundant in patients.

The TCR originated in a human donor with aplastic anemia. V usage is TRBV5-4 and J usage is TRBJ2-3; D gene uncertain. Input material: sorted CD4+, CD8+, or CD8+CD57+ T cells (not recorded which) from PBMCs. Here the CDR3 DNA reads TGTGCCAGCAGTCTGGGCTATAGCACAGATACGCAGTATTTT. Its translation: CASSLGYSTDTQYF.